This entry features one T cell receptor beta chain sequence. There is no known antigen for this receptor. Within one base of it there is no much larger clone, and no base qualities were kept. The collaborating institutions used their own protocols to collect whole blood in K2EDTA tubes. For TCRbeta analysis, collaborator samples were shipped as frozen whole blood, as isolated PBMCs, or as DNA extracted from either sample type. The immunoSEQ Assay, a bias-controlled multiplex PCR, was used to amplify TCRbeta CDR3 regions from genomic DNA. Per the authors' processing: Within the assay, amplification of reference gene primers was used to estimate how many nucleated cells each sample contained. Sequence reads were collapsed and filtered to measure the absolute abundance of every unique TCRbeta CDR3 rearrangement. Productive Simpson clonality was computed per sample as the square root of Simpson's diversity index over productive rearrangements. Here the immuneACCESS table is served through TCRdb, limited to in-frame sequences with V and J called. Missing clones are a known gap in these copies; in checked studies unresolved V genes cover under half, and the rest lacks a known reason. V and J calls and clone size are those listed in that table; D and trimming were worked out from the DNA. The sample records approximately 170,000 clones, about four fifths of which are singletons. In total, the top ten clones hold 9.5% to 11% of the sample.

These data belong to a study of blood T cell repertoires in COVID-19 (TCRdb year 2020). Some background on the complete study: The collaborator samples originated in the United States, Italy and Spain and spanned the acute and convalescent phases of COVID-19. The samples were drawn from two sources: the first 160 participants of the ongoing ImmuneRACE study, and about 1,300 subjects contributed by 6 global collaborators. A de-identified subject ID, COVID-19 status, age in years and sex were almost always included in the sample metadata. The prospective study material was composed of cDNA or gDNA derived from T cells, B-cell-depleted T cells, or PBMCs. HLA class I and class II types, where available, came from metadata supplied by the sample provider rather than from assay-based typing. A freely available public database, intended as a resource for researchers studying the immune response to SARS-CoV-2, is where the repertoires were released. The dataset comprised deeply sampled blood TCRbeta repertoires from subjects exposed to, actively infected with, or recovered from COVID-19. What the authors observed across the whole study: Clinical and demographic metadata were provided uncurated, with the amount varying by source and participant.

Sequences MDHEN (CDR1) and SYDVKM (CDR2) are obtained from the germline V gene. Reading from cysteine to phenylalanine, the CDR3 counts 14 amino acids. The only DNA kept is the CDR3, 42 bases in frame from the first base. V is clipped by 6 bases and J by 1 base, and the sequence between their germline boundaries is 12 bases long. Sequenced sample: peripheral blood. The receptor was derived from a man between 60 and 70 years old with active or convalescent COVID-19. The chain is made from TRBV28 and TRBJ1-1, with a tentative D gene TRBD1 over 6 matching bases. The base sequence is TGTGCCAGCAGCCCCGCAGGGGAGAACACTGAAGCTTTCTTT. The translation is CASSPAGENTEAFF.